These T cell receptor beta chains were read from a single sample in a study of cytomegalovirus exposure and HLA in healthy donors. The repertoire was sequenced with immunoSEQ multiplex PCR; TCRdb's copy has only in-frame clones and lacks some. The top ten hold 0.37% of the sample, which has 250,000 to 300,000 clones, nearly 90% seen once. Sequencing was performed on PBMCs. These TCRs come from a woman aged 18-29 years in good health and CMV-seronegative. The CDR3 runs from the conserved cysteine through the conserved F or W. Fields, in order: clone size, V gene, D gene, J gene, CDR3 length, CDR3 DNA, CDR3 protein. A D gene is named only where the DNA matches it firmly. Expanded clones are given a class, and other clones once, few, many or no size at all.

size: -
V: TRBV4-1
D: TRBD1
J: TRBJ1-1
length: 15
DNA: TGCGCCAGCAGCCACGGGACAGGCCTGAACACTGAAGCTTTCTTT
CDR3: CASSHGTGLNTEAFF

size: once
V: TRBV19
D: TRBD1
J: TRBJ2-3
length: 13
DNA: TGTGCCAGTAGTACCCCGACAGGGTTCACGCAGTATTTT
CDR3: CASSTPTGFTQYF

size: -
V: TRBV5-4
D: -
J: TRBJ2-2
length: 13
DNA: TGTGCCAGCAGCAACTCGAACACCGGGGAGCTGTTTTTT
CDR3: CASSNSNTGELFF

size: -
V: TRBV6-5
D: -
J: TRBJ1-2
length: 16
DNA: TGTGCCAGCAGTTACTCGATATCTCTGCTTGCGAATGGCTACACCTTC
CDR3: CASSYSISLLANGYTF

size: -
V: TRBV5-1
D: TRBD2
J: TRBJ2-7
length: 16
DNA: TGCGCCAGCAGCTTGGCCCGGGGTGGGGGGGCCTACGAGCAGTACTTC
CDR3: CASSLARGGGAYEQYF

size: few
V: TRBV11-2
D: -
J: TRBJ2-1
length: 16
DNA: TGTGCCAGCAGCGGGGTAGGGTTAGCGCCTGGCGATGAGCAGTTCTTC
CDR3: CASSGVGLAPGDEQFF

size: -
V: TRBV2
D: TRBD2
J: TRBJ2-4
length: 13
DNA: TGTGCCAGCACGGGGGGAGCCAAAAACATTCAGTACTTC
CDR3: CASTGGAKNIQYF

size: -
V: TRBV27
D: TRBD1
J: TRBJ2-5
length: 15
DNA: TGTGCCAGCAGCGAGTGGACAGGGGGGGGAAAGACCCAGTACTTC
CDR3: CASSEWTGGGKTQYF

size: once
V: TRBV9
D: TRBD1
J: TRBJ1-4
length: 14
DNA: TGTGCCAGCAGCGCCGGGACAGGCTTTGAAAAACTGTTTTTT
CDR3: CASSAGTGFEKLFF

size: -
V: TRBV11-2
D: TRBD1
J: TRBJ2-7
length: 16
DNA: TGTGCCAGCAGCCTACAACTCGGGACAGGGGGTGACGAGCAGTACTTC
CDR3: CASSLQLGTGGDEQYF

size: -
V: TRBV7-9
D: -
J: TRBJ1-5
length: 14
DNA: TGTGCCAGCAGCCCGGACAGTGGCAATCAGCCCCAGCATTTT
CDR3: CASSPDSGNQPQHF

size: -
V: TRBV10-2
D: TRBD2
J: TRBJ2-7
length: 13
DNA: TGCGCCAGCTCTAGGACTAGCGGCTACGAGCAGTACTTC
CDR3: CASSRTSGYEQYF

size: -
V: TRBV28
D: -
J: TRBJ1-5
length: 14
DNA: TGTGCCAGCAGTGAGGGTTCGATCCATCAGCCCCAGCATTTT
CDR3: CASSEGSIHQPQHF

size: -
V: TRBV19
D: -
J: TRBJ2-2
length: 15
DNA: TGTGCCAGTAGTAGCGGGGAGACGAACACCGGGGAGCTGTTTTTT
CDR3: CASSSGETNTGELFF

size: once
V: TRBV6-1
D: TRBD1
J: TRBJ1-4
length: 15
DNA: TGTGCCAGTCGGATTTCAGCAGGGGGAAATGAAAAACTGTTTTTT
CDR3: CASRISAGGNEKLFF

size: -
V: TRBV9
D: -
J: TRBJ2-5
length: 14
DNA: TGTGCCAGCAGCCCATCGGTGAGAGAAGAGACCCAGTACTTC
CDR3: CASSPSVREETQYF

size: -
V: TRBV5-1
D: -
J: TRBJ2-1
length: 15
DNA: TGCGCCAGCAGCTTTACCACCGGGACAACCAATGAGCAGTTCTTC
CDR3: CASSFTTGTTNEQFF

size: -
V: TRBV11-2
D: TRBD2
J: TRBJ2-3
length: 15
DNA: TGTGCCAGCAGGCCTAGCGGGACTAGCACAGATACGCAGTATTTT
CDR3: CASRPSGTSTDTQYF

size: -
V: TRBV10-3
D: -
J: TRBJ1-3
length: 14
DNA: TGTGCCATCGGTGGGGGGCTCTCTGGAAACACCATATATTTT
CDR3: CAIGGGLSGNTIYF

size: -
V: TRBV9
D: TRBD1
J: TRBJ2-3
length: 14
DNA: TGTGCCAGCAGTGGAGACAGGGGCACAGATACGCAGTATTTT
CDR3: CASSGDRGTDTQYF

size: -
V: TRBV6-5
D: -
J: TRBJ1-1
length: 12
DNA: TGTGCCAGCAGCCCCCCGGGGGTTGGCGCTTTCTTT
CDR3: CASSPPGVGAFF

size: -
V: TRBV10-3
D: TRBD1
J: TRBJ1-2
length: 14
DNA: TGTGCCATCACGGAGGCTACAGGGGGTAGAGGCTACACCTTC
CDR3: CAITEATGGRGYTF

size: few
V: TRBV2
D: -
J: TRBJ1-1
length: 13
DNA: TGTGCCAGCACCTTGGGCTTAAACACTGAAGCTTTCTTT
CDR3: CASTLGLNTEAFF

size: few
V: TRBV4-1
D: TRBD1
J: TRBJ1-5
length: 14
DNA: TGCGCCAGCAGCCAAGGACAGGGGAATCAGCCCCAGCATTTT
CDR3: CASSQGQGNQPQHF

size: -
V: TRBV6-6
D: -
J: TRBJ2-1
length: 12
DNA: TGTGCCAGCTCGTCGTTTTCAGATGAGCAGTTCTTC
CDR3: CASSSFSDEQFF

size: -
V: TRBV4-1
D: TRBD2
J: TRBJ2-1
length: 16
DNA: TGCGCCAGCAGCCATCTTCTAGCGGGGGGCGGATATGAGCAGTTCTTC
CDR3: CASSHLLAGGGYEQFF

size: -
V: TRBV25-1
D: TRBD2
J: TRBJ2-5
length: 17
DNA: TGTGCCAGCAAAGGAGGACTTGGCGGGGGTGTAAAAGAGACCCAGTACTTC
CDR3: CASKGGLGGGVKETQYF

size: -
V: TRBV28
D: -
J: TRBJ1-2
length: 12
DNA: TGTGCCAGCAGTCCGGGAGGTCGCGGCTACACCTTC
CDR3: CASSPGGRGYTF

size: few
V: TRBV2
D: TRBD1
J: TRBJ1-6
length: 17
DNA: TGTGCCAGCAGTCGGGCAGGGGGCAAACTCACTTTTTCACCCCTCCACTTT
CDR3: CASSRAGGKLTFSPLHF

size: -
V: TRBV5-1
D: TRBD2
J: TRBJ2-3
length: 15
DNA: TGCGCCAGCAGCTTGATGCGGGGGGGCTCAGATACGCAGTATTTT
CDR3: CASSLMRGGSDTQYF

size: -
V: TRBV4-3
D: -
J: TRBJ2-3
length: 15
DNA: TGCGCCAGCAGCCAAGGGAGTTCGGGCACAGATACGCAGTATTTT
CDR3: CASSQGSSGTDTQYF

size: -
V: TRBV19
D: TRBD2
J: TRBJ2-1
length: 15
DNA: TGTGCCAGTAGTATAGTGCGGGGGGGCATTCATGAGCAGTTCTTC
CDR3: CASSIVRGGIHEQFF

size: -
V: TRBV6-5
D: -
J: TRBJ2-7
length: 11
DNA: TGTGCCAGCGGGGCAGGGTGGGAGCAGTACTTC
CDR3: CASGAGWEQYF

size: -
V: TRBV21-1
D: -
J: TRBJ1-4
length: 15
DNA: TGTGCCAGCAGCACGCAGGGTACCCTAAATGAAAAACTGTTTTTT
CDR3: CASSTQGTLNEKLFF

size: -
V: TRBV5-6
D: -
J: TRBJ2-1
length: 19
DNA: TGTGCCAGCAGCTTGGAAAGGAACAGCTTTATCTACTCCTACAATGAGCAGTTCTTC
CDR3: CASSLERNSFIYSYNEQFF

size: -
V: TRBV5-1
D: -
J: TRBJ2-3
length: 14
DNA: TGCGCCAGCAGCTTGGCATCCAGCACAGATACGCAGTATTTT
CDR3: CASSLASSTDTQYF

size: -
V: TRBV7-9
D: TRBD1
J: TRBJ2-1
length: 16
DNA: TGTGCCAGCAGCTCGACAGGGGGAGGCTCCTACAATGAGCAGTTCTTC
CDR3: CASSSTGGGSYNEQFF

size: -
V: TRBV6-6
D: TRBD2
J: TRBJ2-3
length: 15
DNA: TGTGCCACCAGGAGCGTAGCGGGGGGGAGAGATACGCAGTATTTT
CDR3: CATRSVAGGRDTQYF

size: -
V: TRBV10-3
D: -
J: TRBJ2-1
length: 15
DNA: TGTGCCATCAGTGAGTCAGGGAGTGCGGCCAATGAGCAGTTCTTC
CDR3: CAISESGSAANEQFF

size: -
V: TRBV27
D: TRBD2
J: TRBJ2-4
length: 15
DNA: TGTGCCAGCAGTTTTGGCGGGGGGGCCGGGGACATTCAGTACTTC
CDR3: CASSFGGGAGDIQYF

size: -
V: TRBV6-5
D: -
J: TRBJ1-5
length: 13
DNA: TGTGCCAGCAGTTACTCGGCGGCGCAGCCCCAGCATTTT
CDR3: CASSYSAAQPQHF